The 20 T cell receptor beta chains reported below all come from one sample, sequenced in a study of blood T cell repertoires in COVID-19. Libraries were prepared by immunoSEQ multiplex PCR; TCRdb keeps only in-frame clonotypes and omits some of them. The sample shows 100,000 to 120,000 clones, around 68% of them seen only once. The sample taken for sequencing was peripheral blood. Every receptor here comes from a woman aged 60-70 years with acute or convalescent COVID-19.

The V call is TRBV10-3, the J call TRBJ2-3; 10 bases match TRBD2. This CDR3 comprises 15 residues. From germline, CDR1 is ENHRY and CDR2 SYGVKD. The junction had 9 bases not matched to a gene; V was cut back by 4 bases and J by 8 bases. The CDR3 DNA is TGTGCCATCAGTGTGGCTAGCGGGGGACAAGGTACGCAGTATTTT. Residues: CAISVASGGQGTQYF.

The chain links TRBV11-2 to TRBJ2-7; perhaps TRBD1 as D (5 bases). Germline loops: CDR1 SGHAT, CDR2 FQNNGV. CDR3 length equals 14 residues. V was pared by 5 bases and J by 5 bases, with 16 bases between. The CDR3 is CASSMNRLSNEQYF. The CDR3 region has the DNA TGTGCCAGCAGCATGAACAGGCTTTCGAACGAGCAGTACTTC. The variable domain in full, with the rest retrieved from reference TRBV11-2 and TRBJ2-7, is EAGVAQSPRYKIIEKRQSVAFWCNPISGHATLYWYQQILGQGPKLLIQFQNNGVVDDSQLPKDRFSAERLKGVDSTLKIQPAKLEDSAVYLCASSMNRLSNEQYFGPGTRLTVT.

This clone appeared a few times. The V gene is TRBV6-6, the J gene TRBJ2-1, with 7 bases aligning to TRBD1. CDR3 size: 13 residues. Looked up from germline, CDR1 is MNHNY and CDR2 is SVGAGI (reference sequence). With V trimmed by 5 bases and J by 6 bases, 4 bases remained unmatched. CDR3 amino acids: CASSTGTANEQFF. In DNA, the CDR3 is TGTGCCAGCAGTACCGGGACAGCCAATGAGCAGTTCTTC.

This chain uses TRBV13 with TRBJ2-3; the match to TRBD2 covers 14 bases. J lost 2 bases, V lost 1 base, and 2 bases had no gene match. Germline V CDR1 and CDR2: PRHDT, FYEKMQ (reference sequence). The CDR3 sequence is 17 residues long. CDR3 coding DNA: TGTGCCAGCAGCTTAGAGGGACTAGCGGGGGACACAGATACGCAGTATTTT. As protein: CASSLEGLAGDTDTQYF.

The rearrangement joins TRBV9 to TRBJ2-1, with D tentatively TRBD2 (7 bases). The CDR3 consists of 16 residues. Germline assignment: CDR1 SGDLS and CDR2 YYNGEE. The V and J ends lost 0 bases and 7 bases respectively, with 17 bases between them. CDR3 in amino acids: CASSVAGAIGRNEQFF. The DNA for the CDR3 is TGTGCCAGCAGCGTAGCAGGGGCGATCGGGAGGAATGAGCAGTTCTTC. Full variable domain (missing parts from reference TRBV9 and TRBJ2-1): DSGVTQTPKHLITATGQRVTLRCSPRSGDLSVYWYQQSLDQGLQFLIQYYNGEERAKGNILERFSAQQFPDLHSELNLSSLELGDSALYFCASSVAGAIGRNEQFFGPGTRLTVL.

The chain combines TRBV2 with TRBJ2-2, with 9 bases identical to TRBD2. This CDR3 is built from 17 residues. The germline gives CDR1 SNHLY, CDR2 FYNNEI. The junction had 14 bases not matched to a gene; V was cut back by 11 bases and J by 1 base. The CDR3 sequence: CASRYRGGARNTGELFF. In DNA, the CDR3 is TGTGCCTCCAGGTATCGCGGGGGGGCTCGGAACACCGGGGAGCTGTTTTTT.

The chain is built from TRBV25-1 and TRBJ2-6, with D possibly being TRBD1 (5 bases). Between the trimmed V and J ends, which lost 1 base and 2 bases, there was a span of 15 bases. Germline loops: CDR1 MGHDK, CDR2 SYGVNS. The CDR3 runs to 18 residues. CDR3 sequence: CASSEFIMGRAGANVLTF. The DNA for the CDR3 is TGTGCCAGCAGTGAATTTATTATGGGCAGGGCTGGGGCCAACGTCCTGACTTTC.

The chain combines TRBV12-5 with TRBJ2-7, with 8 bases lining up with TRBD2. V was pared by 1 base and J by 4 bases, with 9 bases of the junction left unmatched. The CDR3 runs to 16 residues. Germline lookup yields CDR1 LGHNT and CDR2 FRNRAP. The CDR3 spells CASGLGPNGGAYEQYF. CDR3 bases: TGTGCTAGTGGTTTGGGCCCTAACGGGGGGGCGTACGAGCAGTACTTC. The full variable domain, in which reference TRBV12-5 and TRBJ2-7 provide the parts outside the CDR3, is DARVTQTPRHKVTEMGQEVTMRCQPILGHNTVFWYRQTMMQGLELLAYFRNRAPLDDSGMPKDRFSAEMPDATLATLKIQPSEPRDSAVYFCASGLGPNGGAYEQYFGPGTRLTVT.

This clone was detected only once. The rearrangement joins TRBV29-1 to TRBJ1-2; 8 positions match TRBD1. V dropped 4 bases and J dropped 7; count of bases not matched to a gene: 5. CDR1 and CDR2 (germline): SQVTM, ANQGSEA. The CDR3 runs to 12 residues. This CDR3 reads CSVGGQGAGYTF. CDR3 in DNA: TGCAGCGTTGGAGGCCAGGGGGCTGGCTACACCTTC.

This clone was recorded a few times. The chain joins TRBV6-5 to TRBJ2-6, with D unresolved. Germline V lookup: CDR1 MNHEY, CDR2 SVGAGI. Trimming left V 6 bases short and J 0 bases short, with 6 bases between. CDR3 size: 14 residues. The CDR3, as DNA: TGTGCCAGCAGACAGAGCTCTGGGGCCAACGTCCTGACTTTC. Encoded protein: CASRQSSGANVLTF.

V gene TRBV5-1 combines with J gene TRBJ2-3; D may be TRBD2 (5 bases). Trimming pared 1 base from V and 3 bases from J, leaving 12 bases between. Germline loops: CDR1 SGHRS, CDR2 YFSETQ. The CDR3 spans 15 residues. CDR3 sequence (DNA): TGCGCCAGCAGCTTGCTAGCCCAATCGACAGATACGCAGTATTTT. Protein: CASSLLAQSTDTQYF.

In this sample, this clone turned up a few times. This chain links TRBV6-5 with TRBJ2-7; a possible D gene is TRBD1 (6 bases). Germline V CDR1 and CDR2: MNHEY, SVGAGI. The CDR3 is 15 amino acids. Trimming took 6 bases from V and 0 from J, leaving 15 bases between them. The DNA of the CDR3 is TGTGCCAGCAGACCTCAGGGGAGCCGCTCCTACGAGCAGTACTTC. This sequence encodes CASRPQGSRSYEQYF.

The V and J genes are TRBV4-1 and TRBJ1-6; maybe TRBD1 (5 bases). Per the germline V gene, CDR1 is MGHRA and CDR2 is YSYEKL. Trimming shortened V by 3 bases and J by 6 bases, and 9 bases separated the two germline ends. This CDR3 contains 14 residues. This CDR3 reads CASSQGLINSPLHF. Here the CDR3 DNA reads TGCGCCAGCAGCCAGGGGCTGATTAATTCACCCCTCCACTTT.

This chain links TRBV30 with TRBJ2-7, with D unclear. CDR3 length: 12 amino acids. V was cut by 2 bases and J by 4 bases, with 9 bases left in between. Germline values: CDR1 GTSNPN, CDR2 SVGIG (reference sequence). The CDR3 nucleotides are TGTGCCTGGAGTTACTCTGGTTACGAGCAGTACTTC. This codes for CAWSYSGYEQYF.

V usage is TRBV6-5 and J usage is TRBJ2-3, with 10 bases that match TRBD1. The CDR3 runs to 15 residues. Germline-derived CDR1 and CDR2 are MNHEY and SVGAGI. V gave up 4 bases and J gave up 3 bases; unmatched junction bases: 4. CDR3 DNA sequence: TGTGCCAGCAGTTCACCGGGACAGGGGACAGATACGCAGTATTTT. Translation gives CASSSPGQGTDTQYF.

This clone has just one count. V usage is TRBV28 and J usage is TRBJ1-5; D perhaps matches TRBD1 (6 bases). In germline, CDR1 is MDHEN, CDR2 SYDVKM. The CDR3 is 14 residues long. V lost 4 bases and J 6 bases, leaving 13 bases between the germline ends. CDR3 nucleotides: TGTGCCAGCAGTTCGGGAGGGGGGTTTCAGCCCCAGCATTTT. Its protein is CASSSGGGFQPQHF.

This clone occurred once. The genes are TRBV2 and TRBJ1-5; D possibly corresponds to TRBD1 (6 bases). V lost 6 bases to trimming and J lost 5 bases, with 11 bases between them. The CDR3 contains 13 residues. The germline V gene has CDR1 SNHLY and CDR2 FYNNEI. In DNA form, the CDR3 reads TGTGCCAGCAGGGGGAACAGGGATCAGCCCCAGCATTTT. Translation gives CASRGNRDQPQHF.

This clone was observed a handful of times. This rearrangement joins TRBV5-1 to TRBJ2-3; TRBD1 matches 10 bases. From germline, CDR1 is SGHRS and CDR2 YFSETQ. Trimming cost V 0 bases and J 3 bases; bases outside gene matches: 4. The CDR3 covers 16 residues. As DNA, the CDR3 is TGCGCCAGCAGCTTGGCGACAGGGGGCAGGACAGATACGCAGTATTTT. Amino acids: CASSLATGGRTDTQYF.

J is TRBJ1-4 and V is TRBV4-1; D is uncertain. Germline V gene sequence: CDR1 MGHRA, CDR2 YSYEKL. CDR3 length equals 15 residues. Trimming removed 4 bases from V and 8 bases from J, with 17 bases in between. CDR3 loop: CASSRDIPGREKLFF. Here the CDR3 DNA reads TGCGCCAGCAGCCGCGATATCCCAGGTAGAGAAAAACTGTTTTTT.

The chain is built from TRBV11-3 and TRBJ2-5; 8 nucleotides align to TRBD2. The CDR3 sequence is 15 residues long. Germline-derived CDR1 and CDR2 are SGHNT and YENEEA. The V and J ends lost 4 bases and 4 bases, in that order; junction bases with no gene match: 8. CDR3 DNA: TGTGCCAGCAGCTCCGGGAGGGGGTTAGGAGAGACCCAGTACTTC. Protein: CASSSGRGLGETQYF.